The clone carrying this T cell receptor beta chain has only a few counts. As yet, its antigen is unknown. The data belong to a study of tumor and adjacent non-tumor tissue in lung cancer. In the study overall: Each sample yielded a few million productive TCRbeta reads on average. Study conclusions and caveats: Top 100 clones took a larger repertoire share in normal lung. Higher tumor TCR diversity was associated with shorter survival.

RNA was extracted from bulk tissue without any cell sorting. The normal lung tissue was taken more than 3 cm from the tumor edge. TCRbeta libraries were built with three rounds of nested PCR, modified from ARM-PCR. From the multiplex PCR reads, TCRdb called clonotypes with MiXCR, one entry per CDR3 protein. There are around 50,000 distinct CDR3 sequences in the sample; less than 70% occur only once, and roughly 31% lies in the top ten. The CDR3 consists of 14 residues. Trimming took off 2 bases at V and 6 bases at J, with 12 bases between the two ends. Per the germline V gene, CDR1 is SGHAT and CDR2 is FQNNGV.

The sequence derives from a woman in her seventies with non-small cell lung cancer. The V gene is TRBV11-2, the J gene TRBJ2-3, with TRBD1 as a possible D gene (6 bases). Sequencing was carried out using distant non-tumor lung tissue. The CDR3: CASSLMGARDTQYF. CDR3 in DNA: TGTGCCAGCAGCTTAATGGGGGCAAGGGATACGCAGTATTTT.